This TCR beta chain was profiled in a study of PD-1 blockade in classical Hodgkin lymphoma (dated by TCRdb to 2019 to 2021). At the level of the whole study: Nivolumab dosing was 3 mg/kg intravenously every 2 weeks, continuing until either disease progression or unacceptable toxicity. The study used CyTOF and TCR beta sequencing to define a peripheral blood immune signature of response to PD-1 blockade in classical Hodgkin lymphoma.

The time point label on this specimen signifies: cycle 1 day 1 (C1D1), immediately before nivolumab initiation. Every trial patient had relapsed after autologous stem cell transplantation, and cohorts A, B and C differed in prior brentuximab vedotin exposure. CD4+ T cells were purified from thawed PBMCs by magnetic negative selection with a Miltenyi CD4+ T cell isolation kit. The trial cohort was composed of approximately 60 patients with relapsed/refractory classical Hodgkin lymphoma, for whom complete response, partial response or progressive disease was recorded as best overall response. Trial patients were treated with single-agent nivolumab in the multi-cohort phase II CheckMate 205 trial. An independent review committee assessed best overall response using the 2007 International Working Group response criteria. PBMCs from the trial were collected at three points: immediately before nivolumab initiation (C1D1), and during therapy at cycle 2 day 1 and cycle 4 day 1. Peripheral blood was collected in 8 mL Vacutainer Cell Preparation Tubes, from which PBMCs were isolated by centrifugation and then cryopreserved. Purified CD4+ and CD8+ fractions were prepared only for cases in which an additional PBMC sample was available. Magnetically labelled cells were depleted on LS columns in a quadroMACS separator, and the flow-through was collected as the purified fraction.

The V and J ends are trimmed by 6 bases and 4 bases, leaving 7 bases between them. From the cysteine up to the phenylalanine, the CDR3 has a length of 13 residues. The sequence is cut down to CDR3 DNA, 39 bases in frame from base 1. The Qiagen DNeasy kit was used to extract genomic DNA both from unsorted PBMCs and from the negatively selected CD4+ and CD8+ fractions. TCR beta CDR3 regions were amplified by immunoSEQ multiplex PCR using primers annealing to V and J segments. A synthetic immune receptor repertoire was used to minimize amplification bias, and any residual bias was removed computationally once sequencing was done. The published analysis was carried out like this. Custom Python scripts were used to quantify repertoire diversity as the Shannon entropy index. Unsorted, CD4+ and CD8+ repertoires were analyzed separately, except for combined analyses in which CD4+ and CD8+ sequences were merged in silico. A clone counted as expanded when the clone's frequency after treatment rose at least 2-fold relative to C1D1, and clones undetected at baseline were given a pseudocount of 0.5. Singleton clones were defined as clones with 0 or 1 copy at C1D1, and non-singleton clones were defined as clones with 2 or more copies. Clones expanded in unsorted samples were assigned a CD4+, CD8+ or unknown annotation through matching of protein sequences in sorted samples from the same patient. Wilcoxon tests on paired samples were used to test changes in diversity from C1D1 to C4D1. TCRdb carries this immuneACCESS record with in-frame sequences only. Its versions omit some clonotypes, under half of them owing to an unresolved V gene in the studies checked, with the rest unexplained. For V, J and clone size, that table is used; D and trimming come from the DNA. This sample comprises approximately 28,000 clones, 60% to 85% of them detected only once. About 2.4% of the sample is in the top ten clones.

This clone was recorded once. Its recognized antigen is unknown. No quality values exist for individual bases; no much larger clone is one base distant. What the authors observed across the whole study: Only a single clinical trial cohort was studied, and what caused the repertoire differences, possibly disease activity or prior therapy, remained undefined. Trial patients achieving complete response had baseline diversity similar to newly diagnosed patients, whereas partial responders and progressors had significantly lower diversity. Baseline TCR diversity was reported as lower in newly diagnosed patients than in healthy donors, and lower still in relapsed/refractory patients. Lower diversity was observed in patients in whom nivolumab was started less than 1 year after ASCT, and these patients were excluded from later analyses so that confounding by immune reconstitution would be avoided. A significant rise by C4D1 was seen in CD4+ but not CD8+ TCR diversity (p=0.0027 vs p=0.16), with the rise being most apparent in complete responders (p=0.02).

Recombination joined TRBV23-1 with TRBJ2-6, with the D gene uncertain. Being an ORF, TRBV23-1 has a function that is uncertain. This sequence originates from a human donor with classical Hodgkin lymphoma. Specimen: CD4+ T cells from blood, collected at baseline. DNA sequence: TGCGCCAGCAGGGAACGCGGGGCCAACGTCCTGACTTTC. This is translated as CASRERGANVLTF.